This T cell receptor (beta chain) was captured in a study of CD8+ T cells in alopecia areata (dated by TCRdb to 2016 to 2019). At the level of the whole study: The treated patients took part in an open-label pilot trial in which moderate-to-severe alopecia areata was treated with oral tofacitinib at 5 to 10 mg twice daily. TCRbeta CDR3 regions were amplified by immunoSEQ multiplex PCR using 35 Vbeta forward and 13 Jbeta reverse primers. Tofacitinib was administered for 6 to 18 months, and 6 months of follow-up off drug were then conducted to assess delayed response and recurrence. Clonality in the scalp was compared among normal scalp (n=4), patchy alopecia areata scalp (n=8), and alopecia totalis/universalis scalp (n=8). RNA came from the PAXgene miRNA kit for fixed scalp, the miRNeasy kit for PBMCs, and the RNeasy kit for mouse skin. To study T cell clonal expansion in alopecia areata, the researchers applied high-throughput TCRbeta sequencing to both the C3H/HeJ mouse model and human patients. Human TCRbeta sequencing covered scalp tissue and sorted CD4+ and CD8+ peripheral blood T cells from patchy and totalis/universalis alopecia areata patients and healthy controls. Patients on tofacitinib were biopsied at baseline and after 4 and 24 weeks of treatment, and several of the patients also had a later scalp biopsy. Results and caveats for the whole study, not just this receptor: Compared with normal scalp, lesional scalp had higher clonality and more expanded CD8+ clones, particularly in alopecia totalis/universalis, a pattern that suggests antigenic drive. TCR sequences shared between patients were less clear than in mice, possibly partly because of HLA diversity in the patient population. Resident alphabeta T cells in normal human skin are also sequenced, complicating scalp TCR repertoire analysis, unlike mouse skin dominated by gammadelta T cells.

The time point label for this specimen denotes: baseline before oral tofacitinib. Peripheral blood and lesional scalp punch biopsies were obtained from patients with alopecia areata. PBMCs were isolated by density centrifugation and stained for CD3, CD4 and CD8, after which CD4+ and CD8+ T cells were sorted on a FACSAria. Notes on this clone: There is no known antigen for this receptor. The record has no base qualities; no much larger clone is one base away.

The library was produced with the immunoSEQ multiplex PCR assay. To provide template for TCR sequencing, every sample had RNA extracted and reverse transcribed into cDNA. SuperScript III was used to make first-strand cDNA, primed with a 2:1 mix of oligo-dT and random hexamers. A synthetic immune receptor repertoire was used to measure amplification bias, and any remaining bias was corrected computationally. The authors' pipeline ran thus. Raw reads were preprocessed to remove errors, and CDR3 was defined according to IMGT conventions as the region from the conserved cysteine to phenylalanine. To get clonality, Shannon entropy was normalized by log2 of the number of productive unique TCRs and the result was subtracted from 1. Whether scalp clones were CD4 or CD8 was inferred by matching scalp TCRbeta sequences against CD4 and CD8 repertoires sorted from blood. Imported from immuneACCESS, the table was reduced by TCRdb to in-frame sequences with V and J called. These copies leave out some clones; in studies compared against another copy, an unresolved V gene accounts for under half, and the cause of the remainder is not known. That table gives V, J and clone size, and the DNA gave D and trimming. This sample gives hundreds of thousands of clones in total; 67% of them show up just once. Clones ranked in the top ten supply 0.95% to 1.5% of the sample.

Trimming leaves V shorter by 4 bases and J shorter by 5 bases, with the junction holding 17 bases beyond the gene matches. From its cysteine to its phenylalanine, the CDR3 spans 19 amino acids. Solely the CDR3 DNA is kept, with 57 bases framed from the first base. The germline V gene provides CDR1 LGHNA and CDR2 YNFKEQ. This clonotype originated in a human donor with alopecia areata. The chain is assembled from TRBV4-2 and TRBJ2-1, and TRBD2 aligns with 10 junction nucleotides. This material consisted of CD4+ T cells sorted from blood, taken at week 0. At the DNA level, the sequence is TGTGCCAGCAGCCGATCACGTCTAGCGGGGGCTCACGACAACAATGAGCAGTTCTTC. The encoded protein is CASSRSRLAGAHDNNEQFF.